This entry is about one TCR beta chain. Its antigen is unidentified. The PCR template was genomic DNA. Amplification of the beta chain CDR3 used 30 forward and 13 reverse multiplex primers. In TCRdb, the multiplex PCR reads were re-called with MiXCR into one record per CDR3 protein. The sample holds 250,000 or so distinct CDR3 sequences; around 50% are singletons and the top ten take approximately 14%. This sample was taken from a study of type 1 and type 2 diabetes patients. Study-level results: Type 2 diabetes patients had few highly-expanded CD4+ clones, median one.

The J segment lost 1 base and the V segment lost 5 bases, leaving 5 bases of the junction unmatched. The CDR3 contains 14 residues. Germline V gene data show CDR1 as SGHRS and CDR2 as YFSETQ. This clonotype originated in a man aged 18 to 29 with type 2 diabetes. J is TRBJ1-1 and V is TRBV5-1; 7 bases map to TRBD1. Source material: peripheral blood mononuclear cells (PBMCs). For the CDR3, the DNA is TGCGCCAGCAGACTACAGGGGACGAACACTGAAGCTTTCTTT. Translation gives CASRLQGTNTEAFF.